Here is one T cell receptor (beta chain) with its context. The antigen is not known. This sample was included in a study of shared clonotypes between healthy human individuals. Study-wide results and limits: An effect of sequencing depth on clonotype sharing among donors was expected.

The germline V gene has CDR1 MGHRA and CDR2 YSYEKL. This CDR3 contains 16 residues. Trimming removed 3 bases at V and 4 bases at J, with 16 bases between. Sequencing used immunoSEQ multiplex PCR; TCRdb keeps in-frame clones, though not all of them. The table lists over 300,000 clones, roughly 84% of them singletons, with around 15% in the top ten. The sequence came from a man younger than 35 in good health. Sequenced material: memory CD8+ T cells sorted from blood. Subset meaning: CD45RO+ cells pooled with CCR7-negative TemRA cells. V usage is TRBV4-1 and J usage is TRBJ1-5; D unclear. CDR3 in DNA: TGCGCCAGCAGCCAGGGCCCCCCGGTCTCAAATCAGCCCCAGCATTTT. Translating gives CASSQGPPVSNQPQHF.